This T cell receptor (beta chain) emerged from a study of blood T cell repertoires in COVID-19. Study-level information: The samples span acute and convalescent COVID-19 from the United States, Italy and Spain. PBMCs, B-cell-depleted T cells, or T cells were the source of the cDNA or gDNA that made up the material.

On this clone itself: A junction boundary mismatches the germline segment, possibly from a read error.

There are 14 residues in the CDR3. Germline V gene data show CDR1 as SGHRS and CDR2 as YFSETQ. Per the study methods: Reference gene primer amplification gave estimated nucleated cell counts. Here immunoSEQ multiplex PCR was the method, and the copy in TCRdb shows in-frame clones only, minus some. The DNA was the basis for D and trimming; V, J and clone size are from that table. The sample includes about 400,000 clones, approximately 85% of them seen just once. This receptor was obtained from a woman in her thirties or forties with acute COVID-19. Sequencing was carried out using PBMCs or T cells enriched from blood (not recorded which). The rearrangement joins TRBV5-1 to TRBJ1-6; tentatively, D is TRBD1 (5 bases). CDR3 in amino acids: CASNLGQGGSPLHF. The CDR3 region has the DNA TGCGCCAGCAACTTGGGTCAGGGCGGTTCACCCCTCCACTTT.